The T cell receptor (beta chain) under discussion was sequenced for a study of blood T cell repertoires in COVID-19. Study summary: Acute-phase and convalescent COVID-19 samples originated in the United States, Italy and Spain. PBMCs, B-cell-depleted T cells, or T cells provided the cDNA or gDNA that made up the material.

The CDR3 has 15 residues. Looked up from germline, CDR1 is SGHTA and CDR2 is FQGTGA. The V and J ends lost 5 bases and 2 bases respectively, with 15 bases between them. This clone showed up just a few times. Authors' analysis steps: Amplifying reference gene primers gave estimates of nucleated cell counts. Clones were read by immunoSEQ multiplex PCR, and TCRdb kept only the in-frame ones, dropping some. The V and J calls and the clone size are those of that table, but D and trimming were determined from the DNA. The table lists 200,000 to 250,000 clones, over 70% of them singletons. The source is a woman between 65 and 79 years old with acute or convalescent COVID-19. This sequence joins TRBV7-3 and TRBJ2-5, with D perhaps matching TRBD1 (5 bases). Sample: peripheral blood. The CDR3 DNA follows: TGTGCCAGCAGCCCCCGTTGGACAACACAAGAGACCCAGTACTTC. This encodes CASSPRWTTQETQYF.